The table lists the clone carrying this T cell receptor (beta chain) with a few counts. The antigen remains undetermined. Trimming cost V 11 bases and J 1 base, with 17 bases left between them. The CDR3 is 15 amino acids. CDR1 and CDR2 (germline): MNHNS, SASEGT. These data come from a study of cytomegalovirus exposure and HLA in healthy donors. A multiplex PCR was run with 60 Vbeta primers and 13 Jbeta primers. Assay used: immunoSEQ multiplex PCR; TCRdb lists only in-frame clones, some missing. The repertoire holds around 93,000 clones, with less than 80% as singletons. Overall study results and limits: Among donors in an Asian-associated ancestry cluster, a later analysis reportedly found fewer N-insertions than the roughly 610-donor mean.

Source material: PBMCs. This receptor was identified in a boy aged 5 to 17 in good health and CMV-seropositive. This chain uses TRBV6-1 with TRBJ2-2; D is uncertain. CDR3 nucleotide sequence: TGTGCCCTCGTGGGTGGAACAGAGAACACCGGGGAGCTGTTTTTT. This translates into CALVGGTENTGELFF.